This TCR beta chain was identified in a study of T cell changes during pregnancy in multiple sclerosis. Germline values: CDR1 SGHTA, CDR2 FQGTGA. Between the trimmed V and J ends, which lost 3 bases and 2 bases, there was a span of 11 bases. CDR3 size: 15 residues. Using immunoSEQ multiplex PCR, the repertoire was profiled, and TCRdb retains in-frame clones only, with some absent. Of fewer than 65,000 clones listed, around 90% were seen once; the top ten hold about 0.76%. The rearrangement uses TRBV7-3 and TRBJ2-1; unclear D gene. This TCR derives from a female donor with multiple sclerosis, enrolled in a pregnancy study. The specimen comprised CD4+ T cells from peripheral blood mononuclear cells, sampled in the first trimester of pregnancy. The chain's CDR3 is CASSFAREPYNEQFF. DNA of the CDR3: TGTGCCAGCAGCTTCGCGAGAGAGCCCTACAATGAGCAGTTCTTC.